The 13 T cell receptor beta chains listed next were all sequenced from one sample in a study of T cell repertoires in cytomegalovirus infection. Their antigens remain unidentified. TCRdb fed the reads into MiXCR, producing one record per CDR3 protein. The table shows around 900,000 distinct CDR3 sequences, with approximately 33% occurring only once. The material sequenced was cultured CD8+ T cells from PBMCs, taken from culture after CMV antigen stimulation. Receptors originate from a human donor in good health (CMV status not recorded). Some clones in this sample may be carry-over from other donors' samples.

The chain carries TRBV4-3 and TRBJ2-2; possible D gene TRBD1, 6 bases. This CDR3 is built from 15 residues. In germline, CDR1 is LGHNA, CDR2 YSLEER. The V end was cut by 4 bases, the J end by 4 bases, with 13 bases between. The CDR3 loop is CASSPWTEVTGELFF. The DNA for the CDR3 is TGCGCCAGCAGCCCTTGGACAGAGGTCACCGGGGAGCTGTTTTTT.

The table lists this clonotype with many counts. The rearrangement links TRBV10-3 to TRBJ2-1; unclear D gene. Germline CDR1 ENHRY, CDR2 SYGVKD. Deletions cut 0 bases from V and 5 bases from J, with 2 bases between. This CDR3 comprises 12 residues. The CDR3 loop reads CAISESDNEQFF. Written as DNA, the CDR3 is TGTGCCATCAGTGAGTCCGACAATGAGCAGTTCTTC.

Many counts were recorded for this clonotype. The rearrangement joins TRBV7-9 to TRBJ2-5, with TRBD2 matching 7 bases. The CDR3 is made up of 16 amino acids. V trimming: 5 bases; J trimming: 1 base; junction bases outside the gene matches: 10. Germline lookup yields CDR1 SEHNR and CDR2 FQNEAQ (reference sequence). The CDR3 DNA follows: TGTGCCAGCAGCAGGGAGGGGCCACTCCTCCAAGAGACCCAGTACTTC. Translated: CASSREGPLLQETQYF.

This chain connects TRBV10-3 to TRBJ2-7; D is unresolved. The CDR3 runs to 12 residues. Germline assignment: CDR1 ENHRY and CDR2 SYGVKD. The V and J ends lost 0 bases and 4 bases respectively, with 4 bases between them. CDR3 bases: TGTGCCATCAGTGAGTCCACTTACGAGCAGTACTTC. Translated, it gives CAISESTYEQYF.

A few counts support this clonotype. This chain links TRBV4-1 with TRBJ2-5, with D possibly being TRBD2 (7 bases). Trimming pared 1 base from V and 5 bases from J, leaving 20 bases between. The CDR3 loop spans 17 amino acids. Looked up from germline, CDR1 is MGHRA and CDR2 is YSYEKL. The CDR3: CASSQGWGGFSQETQYF. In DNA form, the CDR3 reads TGCGCCAGCAGCCAAGGTTGGGGGGGCTTTTCTCAGGAGACCCAGTACTTC.

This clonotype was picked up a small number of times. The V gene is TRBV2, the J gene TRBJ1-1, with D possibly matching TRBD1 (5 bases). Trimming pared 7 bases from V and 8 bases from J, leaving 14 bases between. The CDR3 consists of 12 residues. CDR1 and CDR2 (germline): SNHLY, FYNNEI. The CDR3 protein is CASTPTGGEAFF. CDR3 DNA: TGTGCCAGCACACCTACTGGGGGAGAAGCTTTCTTT. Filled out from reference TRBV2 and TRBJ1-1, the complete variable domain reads EPEVTQTPSHQVTQMGQEVILRCVPISNHLYFYWYRQILGQKVEFLVSFYNNEISEKSEIFDDQFSVERPDGSNFTLKIRSTKLEDSAMYFCASTPTGGEAFFGQGTRLTVV.

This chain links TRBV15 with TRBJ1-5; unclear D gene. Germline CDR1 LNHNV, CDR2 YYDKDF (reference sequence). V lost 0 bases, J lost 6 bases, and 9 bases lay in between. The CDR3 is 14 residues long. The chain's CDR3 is CATSRDRSGQPQHF. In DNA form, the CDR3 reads TGTGCCACCAGCAGAGATCGGAGCGGTCAGCCCCAGCATTTT.

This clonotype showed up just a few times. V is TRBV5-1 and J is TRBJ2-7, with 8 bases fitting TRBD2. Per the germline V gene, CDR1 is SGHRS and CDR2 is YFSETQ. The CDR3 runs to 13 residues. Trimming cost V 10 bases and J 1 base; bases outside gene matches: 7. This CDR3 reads CASVGGDSYEQYF. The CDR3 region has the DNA TGCGCCTCTGTCGGGGGGGATTCCTACGAGCAGTACTTC.

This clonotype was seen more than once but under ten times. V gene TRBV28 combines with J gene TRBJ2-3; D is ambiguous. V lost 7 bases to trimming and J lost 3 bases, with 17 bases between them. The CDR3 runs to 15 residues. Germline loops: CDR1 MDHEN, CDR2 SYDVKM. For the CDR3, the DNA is TGTGCCAGCAACCCTGACTTCTCCGCGACAGATACGCAGTATTTT. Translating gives CASNPDFSATDTQYF.

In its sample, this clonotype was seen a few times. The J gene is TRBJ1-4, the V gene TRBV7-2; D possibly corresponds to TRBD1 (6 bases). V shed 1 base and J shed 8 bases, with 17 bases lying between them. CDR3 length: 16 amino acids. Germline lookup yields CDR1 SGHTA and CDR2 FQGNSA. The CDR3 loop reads CASSLVSGTPFEKLFF. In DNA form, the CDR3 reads TGTGCCAGCAGCTTAGTTTCCGGGACACCATTCGAAAAACTGTTTTTT.

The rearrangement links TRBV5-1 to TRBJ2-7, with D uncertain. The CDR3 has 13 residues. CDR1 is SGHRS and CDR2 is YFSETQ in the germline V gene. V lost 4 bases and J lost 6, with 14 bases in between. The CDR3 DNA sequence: TGCGCCAGCAGCGCGGCAGTGGGCTTCGAGCAGTACGTC. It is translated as CASSAAVGFEQYV.

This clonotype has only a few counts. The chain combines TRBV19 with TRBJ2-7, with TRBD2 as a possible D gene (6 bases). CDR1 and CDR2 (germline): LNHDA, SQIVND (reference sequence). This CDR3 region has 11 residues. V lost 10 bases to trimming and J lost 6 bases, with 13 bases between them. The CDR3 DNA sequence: TGTGCCACCCATGGAGGGATCGAGCAGTACTTC. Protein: CATHGGIEQYF.

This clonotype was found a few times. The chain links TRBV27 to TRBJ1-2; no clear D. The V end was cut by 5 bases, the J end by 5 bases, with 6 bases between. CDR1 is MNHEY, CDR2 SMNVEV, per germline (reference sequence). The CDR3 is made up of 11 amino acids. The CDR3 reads CASSGPYGYTF. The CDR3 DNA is TGTGCCAGCAGTGGACCTTATGGCTACACCTTC.